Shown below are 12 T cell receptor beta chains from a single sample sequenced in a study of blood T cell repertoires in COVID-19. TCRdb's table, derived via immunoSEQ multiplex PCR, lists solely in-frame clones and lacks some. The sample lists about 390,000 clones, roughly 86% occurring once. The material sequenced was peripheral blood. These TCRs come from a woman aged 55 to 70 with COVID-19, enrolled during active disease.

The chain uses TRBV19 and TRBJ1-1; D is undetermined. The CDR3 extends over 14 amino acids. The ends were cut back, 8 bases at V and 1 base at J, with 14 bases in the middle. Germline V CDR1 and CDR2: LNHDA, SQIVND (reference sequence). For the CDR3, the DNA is TGTGCCAGTTCGGGGAAAGTTAAGAACACTGAAGCTTTCTTT. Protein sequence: CASSGKVKNTEAFF.

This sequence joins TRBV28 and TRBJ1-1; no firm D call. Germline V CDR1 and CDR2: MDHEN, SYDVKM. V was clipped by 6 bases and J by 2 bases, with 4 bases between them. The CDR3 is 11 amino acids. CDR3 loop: CASRTNTEAFF. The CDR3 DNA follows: TGTGCCAGCAGAACAAACACTGAAGCTTTCTTT.

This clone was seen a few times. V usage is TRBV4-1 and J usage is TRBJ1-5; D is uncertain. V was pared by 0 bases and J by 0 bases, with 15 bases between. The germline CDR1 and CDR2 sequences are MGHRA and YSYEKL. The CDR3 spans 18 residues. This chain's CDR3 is CASSQDGPEFYSNQPQHF. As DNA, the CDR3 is TGCGCCAGCAGCCAAGATGGGCCAGAGTTTTATAGCAATCAGCCCCAGCATTTT.

CDR3 amino acids: CASSSRQSTEAFF. CDR3 DNA sequence: TGTGCCAGCAGCTCTCGACAGTCCACTGAAGCTTTCTTT. The rearrangement uses TRBV7-3 and TRBJ1-1; D possibly corresponds to TRBD1 (5 bases). Germline V gives CDR1 SGHTA, CDR2 FQGTGA. V was pared by 4 bases and J by 4 bases, with 10 bases between. This CDR3 contains 13 residues.

The CDR3 DNA sequence: TGTGCCAGCAGCTCGGGGATGGGGGGTGCTCGGTACAATGAGCAGTTCTTC. This gives the protein CASSSGMGGARYNEQFF. V gene TRBV7-6 combines with J gene TRBJ2-1; perhaps TRBD2 as D (6 bases). The CDR3 is 17 residues long. CDR1 and CDR2 (germline): SGHVS, FNYEAQ. The V gene lost 4 bases and the J gene lost 4 bases, with 20 bases spanning the gap.

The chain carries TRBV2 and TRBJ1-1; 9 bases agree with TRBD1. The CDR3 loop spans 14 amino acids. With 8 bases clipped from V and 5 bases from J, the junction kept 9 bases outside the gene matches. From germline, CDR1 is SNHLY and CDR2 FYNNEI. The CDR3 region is CASSLQGAWTEAFF. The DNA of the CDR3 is TGTGCCAGCTCTCTACAGGGGGCTTGGACTGAAGCTTTCTTT.

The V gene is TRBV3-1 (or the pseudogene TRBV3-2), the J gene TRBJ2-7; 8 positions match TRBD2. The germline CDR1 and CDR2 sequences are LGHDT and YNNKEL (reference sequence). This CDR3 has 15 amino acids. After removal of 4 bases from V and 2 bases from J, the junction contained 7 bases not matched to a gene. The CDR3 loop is CASSPRGGRTYEQYF. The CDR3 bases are TGTGCCAGCAGCCCCCGGGGGGGGAGGACCTACGAGCAGTACTTC.

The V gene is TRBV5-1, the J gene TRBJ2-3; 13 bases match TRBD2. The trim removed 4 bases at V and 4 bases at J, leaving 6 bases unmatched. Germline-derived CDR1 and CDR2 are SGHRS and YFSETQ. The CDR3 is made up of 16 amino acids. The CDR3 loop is CASSPGLAGVADTQYF. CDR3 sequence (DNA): TGCGCCAGCAGCCCCGGACTAGCGGGGGTCGCAGATACGCAGTATTTT. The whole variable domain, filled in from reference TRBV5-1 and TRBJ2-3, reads KAGVTQTPRYLIKTRGQQVTLSCSPISGHRSVSWYQQTPGQGLQFLFEYFSETQRNKGNFPGRFSGRQFSNSRSEMNVSTLELGDSALYLCASSPGLAGVADTQYFGPGTRLTVL.

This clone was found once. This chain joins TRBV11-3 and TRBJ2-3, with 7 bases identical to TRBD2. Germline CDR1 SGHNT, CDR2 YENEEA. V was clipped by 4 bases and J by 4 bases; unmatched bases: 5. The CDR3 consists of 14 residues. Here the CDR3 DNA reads TGTGCCAGCAGCTCGGGGGGAGGGGCAGATACGCAGTATTTT. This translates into CASSSGGGADTQYF.

The CDR3 bases are TGTGCCAGCAGCTTGTTTACAGCTAATTCACCCCTCCACTTT. Translating it yields CASSLFTANSPLHF. The chain uses TRBV5-6 and TRBJ1-6, with unresolved D. Trimming took 1 base from V and 6 from J, leaving 8 bases between them. This CDR3 has 14 amino acids. The germline V gene has CDR1 SGHDT and CDR2 YYEEEE.

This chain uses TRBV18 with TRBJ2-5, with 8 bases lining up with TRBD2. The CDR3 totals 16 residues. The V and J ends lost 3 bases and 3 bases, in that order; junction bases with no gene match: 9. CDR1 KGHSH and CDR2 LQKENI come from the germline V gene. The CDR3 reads CASSPPGPGREETQYF. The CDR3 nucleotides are TGTGCCAGCTCACCTCCGGGACCCGGGAGGGAAGAGACCCAGTACTTC.

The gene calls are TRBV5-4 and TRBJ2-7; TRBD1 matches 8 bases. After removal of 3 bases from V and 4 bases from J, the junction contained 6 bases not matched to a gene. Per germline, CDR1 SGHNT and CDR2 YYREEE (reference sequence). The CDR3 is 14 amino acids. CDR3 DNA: TGTGCCAGCAGCTCAGGACAGGGCTGGTACGAGCAGTACTTC. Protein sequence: CASSSGQGWYEQYF.